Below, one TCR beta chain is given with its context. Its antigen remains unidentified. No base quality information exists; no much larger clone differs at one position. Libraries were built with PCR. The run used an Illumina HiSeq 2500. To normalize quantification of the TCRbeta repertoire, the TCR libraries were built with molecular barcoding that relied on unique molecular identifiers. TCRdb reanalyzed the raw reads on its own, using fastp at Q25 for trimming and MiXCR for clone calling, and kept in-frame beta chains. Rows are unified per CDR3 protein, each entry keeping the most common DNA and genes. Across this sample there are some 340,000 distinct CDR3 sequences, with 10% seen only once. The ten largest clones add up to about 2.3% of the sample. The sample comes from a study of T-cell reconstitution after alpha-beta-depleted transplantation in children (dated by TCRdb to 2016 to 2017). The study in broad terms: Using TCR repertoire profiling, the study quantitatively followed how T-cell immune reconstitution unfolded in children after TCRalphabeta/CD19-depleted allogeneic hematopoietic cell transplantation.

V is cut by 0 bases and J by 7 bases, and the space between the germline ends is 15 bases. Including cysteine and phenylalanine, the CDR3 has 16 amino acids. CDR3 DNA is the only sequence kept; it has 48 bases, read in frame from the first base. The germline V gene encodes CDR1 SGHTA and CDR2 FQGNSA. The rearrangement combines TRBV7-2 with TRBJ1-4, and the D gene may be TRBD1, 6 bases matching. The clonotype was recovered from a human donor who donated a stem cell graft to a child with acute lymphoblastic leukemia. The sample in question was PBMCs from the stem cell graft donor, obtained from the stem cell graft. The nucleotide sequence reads TGTGCCAGCAGCTTAGCCCGAGGGGGGGCGGTTGAAAAACTGTTTTTT. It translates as CASSLARGGAVEKLFF.